These 11 T cell receptor beta chains were sequenced from one sample in a study of blood T cells in healthy people across ages. A second about 7 to 11 cycle PCR used barcoded and J-beta primers. A single record per CDR3 protein comes from TCRdb applying MiXCR to the 5' RACE reads. The sample shows 540,000 or so distinct CDR3 sequences, more than 45% of them seen only once. Material: blood. The receptors shown here come from a man of 80 years or more in good health.

Written as DNA, the CDR3 is TGTGCCAGCACGAGGGGGCTCGGCACTGAAGCTTTCTTT. It translates to CASTRGLGTEAFF. J is TRBJ1-1 and V is TRBV6-5; 7 bases agree with TRBD1. Per germline, CDR1 MNHEY and CDR2 SVGAGI. The CDR3 has 13 amino acids. V gave up 7 bases and J gave up 4 bases; unmatched junction bases: 6.

This clonotype was found many times. The chain uses TRBV6-6 and TRBJ1-6; TRBD1 matches 10 bases. With V trimmed by 6 bases and J by 9 bases, 8 bases remained unmatched. The CDR3 runs 15 residues. CDR1 MNHNY and CDR2 SVGAGI come from the germline V gene (reference sequence). The DNA of the CDR3 is TGTGCCAGCAGCTATGACCGGGACAGGGGTTCACCCCTCCACTTT. It codes for CASSYDRDRGSPLHF.

This clonotype was detected a few times. The chain recombines TRBV3-1 with TRBJ2-1; 10 bases map to TRBD2. The CDR3 totals 16 residues. Germline CDR1 reads LGHDT; CDR2 reads YNNKEL (reference sequence). The V and J ends lost 0 bases and 14 bases, in that order; junction bases with no gene match: 13. CDR3 in amino acids: CASSQDFVGSGGREFF. The CDR3, as DNA: TGTGCCAGCAGCCAAGATTTTGTCGGTAGCGGGGGGCGAGAGTTCTTC.

The DNA of the CDR3 is TGTGCCACCAGCAGAGAAGAGGGGACCAAGACCCAGTACTTC. Its translation: CATSREEGTKTQYF. V is TRBV15 and J is TRBJ2-5; D may match TRBD1 or TRBD2 (5 bases each). In germline, CDR1 is LNHNV, CDR2 YYDKDF (reference sequence). The CDR3 spans 14 residues. The germline V and J ends were trimmed by 0 bases and 6 bases, with 11 bases remaining between them.

The rearrangement links TRBV7-9 to TRBJ2-5; 16 nucleotides match TRBD2. Germline values: CDR1 SEHNR, CDR2 FQNEAQ (reference sequence). The CDR3 has 17 residues. With V trimmed by 1 base and J by 11 bases, 10 bases remained unmatched. The CDR3 nucleotides read TGTGCCAGCAGCTTAGGGGGACTAGCGGGAGGGCCGGAAGAGCAGTACTTC. Residues: CASSLGGLAGGPEEQYF.

This clonotype was detected only a few times. A much larger clonotype is one base distant, so this may be a read error. The DNA for the CDR3 is TGTGCCAGCAGCTTACCGGGGACAGGGTTGATAAATGAGCAGTACTTC. This translates into CASSLPGTGLINEQYF. The genes are TRBV7-9 and TRBJ2-5; 9 nucleotides match TRBD1. CDR3 length: 16 residues. Germline lookup yields CDR1 SEHNR and CDR2 FQNEAQ (reference sequence). The ends lost 2 bases at V and 11 bases at J; junction bases unmatched: 15.

A single count supports this clonotype. The rearrangement links TRBV7-9 to TRBJ2-1, with 7 bases matching TRBD1. Per germline, CDR1 SEHNR and CDR2 FQNEAQ (reference sequence). Trimming removed 5 bases from V and 2 bases from J; junction bases left unmatched: 12. The CDR3 has 17 residues. The CDR3 nucleotides are TGTGCCAGCAGCGGCAAAGGGGGCCGGATTACCTACAATGAGCAGTTCTTC. Translated: CASSGKGGRITYNEQFF.

The chain combines TRBV27 with TRBJ2-1; TRBD2 matches at 10 bases. Per germline, CDR1 MNHEY and CDR2 SMNVEV (reference sequence). J was trimmed by 10 bases and V by 6 bases; bases with no gene match: 15. This CDR3 region has 16 residues. The CDR3, as DNA: TGTGCCAGCAGCCCCTTGGGGGCTAGCGGGGGTATGGAGCAGTTCTTC. It yields the protein CASSPLGASGGMEQFF.

V gene TRBV20-1 combines with J gene TRBJ1-6; weak D call: TRBD1 (5 bases). This CDR3 contains 15 residues. CDR1 is DFQATT and CDR2 is SNEGSKA in the germline V gene (reference sequence). Trimming removed 0 bases from V and 7 bases from J, with 13 bases in between. CDR3 in DNA: TGCAGTGCTAGAGAGCGGGACGCCGGAAATTCACCCCTCCACTTT. Translation gives CSARERDAGNSPLHF.

J is TRBJ1-3 and V is TRBV10-3; D is ambiguous. V gave up 4 bases and J gave up 0 bases, with 7 bases separating them. Germline V gives CDR1 ENHRY, CDR2 SYGVKD. The CDR3 runs to 14 residues. Written as DNA, the CDR3 is TGTGCCATCAGTGGGGTAGACTCTGGAAACACCATATATTTT. Translated: CAISGVDSGNTIYF.

The J gene is TRBJ2-7, the V gene TRBV20-1, with 10 bases fitting TRBD2. Germline CDR1 reads DFQATT; CDR2 reads SNEGSKA (reference sequence). J gave up 3 bases and V 3 bases, and 5 bases lay outside the gene matches. The CDR3 has 14 amino acids. The CDR3 is CSARGRTSGYEQYF. The DNA of the CDR3 is TGCAGTGCTAGGGGACGGACTAGCGGCTACGAGCAGTACTTC.